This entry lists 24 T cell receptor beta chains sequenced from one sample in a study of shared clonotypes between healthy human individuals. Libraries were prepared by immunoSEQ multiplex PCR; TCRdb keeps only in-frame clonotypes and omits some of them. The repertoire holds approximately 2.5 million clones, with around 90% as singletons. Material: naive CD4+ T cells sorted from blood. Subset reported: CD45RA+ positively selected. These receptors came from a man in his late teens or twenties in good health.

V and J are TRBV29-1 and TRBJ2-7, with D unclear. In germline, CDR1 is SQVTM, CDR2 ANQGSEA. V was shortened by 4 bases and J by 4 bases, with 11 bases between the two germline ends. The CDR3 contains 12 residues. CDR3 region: CSVGVGPYEQYF. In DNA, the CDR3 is TGCAGCGTTGGGGTCGGGCCATACGAGCAGTACTTC.

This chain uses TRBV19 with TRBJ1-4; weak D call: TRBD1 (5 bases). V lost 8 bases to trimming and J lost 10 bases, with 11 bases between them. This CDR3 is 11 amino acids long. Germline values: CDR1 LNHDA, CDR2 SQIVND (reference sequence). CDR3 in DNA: TGTGCCAGTGCAGTAAGGGGAAAACTGTTTTTT. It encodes CASAVRGKLFF.

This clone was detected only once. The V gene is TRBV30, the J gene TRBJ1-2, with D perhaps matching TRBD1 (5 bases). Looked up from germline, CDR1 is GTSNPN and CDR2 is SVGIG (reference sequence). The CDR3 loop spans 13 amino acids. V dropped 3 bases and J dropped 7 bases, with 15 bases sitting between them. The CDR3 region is CAWSAGTAGGYTF. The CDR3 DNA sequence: TGTGCCTGGAGCGCCGGGACGGCCGGTGGCTACACCTTC.

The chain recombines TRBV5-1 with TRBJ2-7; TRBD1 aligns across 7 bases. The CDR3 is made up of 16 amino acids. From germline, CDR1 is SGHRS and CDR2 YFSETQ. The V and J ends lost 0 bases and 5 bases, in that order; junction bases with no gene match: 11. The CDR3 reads CASSLGTSGQSHEQYF. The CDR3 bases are TGCGCCAGCAGCTTGGGGACTTCGGGACAGTCACACGAGCAGTACTTC.

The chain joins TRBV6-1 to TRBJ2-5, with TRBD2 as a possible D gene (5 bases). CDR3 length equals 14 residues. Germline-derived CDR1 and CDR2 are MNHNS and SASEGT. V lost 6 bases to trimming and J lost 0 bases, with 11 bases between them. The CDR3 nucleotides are TGTGCCAGCAGCCTCGACTACCACCAAGAGACCCAGTACTTC. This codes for CASSLDYHQETQYF.

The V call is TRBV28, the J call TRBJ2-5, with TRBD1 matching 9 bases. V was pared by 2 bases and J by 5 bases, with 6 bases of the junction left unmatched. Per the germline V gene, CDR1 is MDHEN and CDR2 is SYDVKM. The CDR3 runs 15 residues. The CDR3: CASSLVDRGGETQYF. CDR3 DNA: TGTGCCAGCAGTTTAGTCGACAGGGGGGGTGAGACCCAGTACTTC. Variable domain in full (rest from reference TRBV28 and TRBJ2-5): DVKVTQSSRYLVKRTGEKVFLECVQDMDHENMFWYRQDPGLGLRLIYFSYDVKMKEKGDIPEGYSVSREKKERFSLILESASTNQTSMYLCASSLVDRGGETQYFGPGTRLLVL.

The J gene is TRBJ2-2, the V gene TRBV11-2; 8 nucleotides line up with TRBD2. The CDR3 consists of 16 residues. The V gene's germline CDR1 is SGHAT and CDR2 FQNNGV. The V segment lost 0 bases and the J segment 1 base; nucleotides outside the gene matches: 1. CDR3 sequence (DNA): TGTGCCAGCAGCTTAGATAGCGGGAAGAACACCGGGGAGCTGTTTTTT. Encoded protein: CASSLDSGKNTGELFF.

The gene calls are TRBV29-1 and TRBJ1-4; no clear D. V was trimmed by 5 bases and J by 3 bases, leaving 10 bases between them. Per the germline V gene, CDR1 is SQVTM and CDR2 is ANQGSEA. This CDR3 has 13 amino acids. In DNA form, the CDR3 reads TGCAGCGTTTTTGGGCAGCCTAATGAAAAACTGTTTTTT. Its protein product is CSVFGQPNEKLFF.

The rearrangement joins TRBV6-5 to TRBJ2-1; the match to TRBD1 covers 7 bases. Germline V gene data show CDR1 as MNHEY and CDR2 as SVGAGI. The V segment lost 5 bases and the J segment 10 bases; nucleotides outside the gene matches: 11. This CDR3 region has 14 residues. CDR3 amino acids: CASSGTAISEEQFF. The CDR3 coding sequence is TGTGCCAGCAGTGGGACAGCGATTTCGGAAGAGCAGTTCTTC.

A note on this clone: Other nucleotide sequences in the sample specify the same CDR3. This CDR3 is CAWSVSGNTIYF. The DNA for the CDR3 is TGTGCCTGGAGTGTTTCCGGAAACACCATATATTTT. The chain carries TRBV30 and TRBJ1-3, with D hard to call. The CDR3 is 12 amino acids. The germline gives CDR1 GTSNPN, CDR2 SVGIG (reference sequence). Trimming cost V 0 bases and J 4 bases, with 4 bases left between them.

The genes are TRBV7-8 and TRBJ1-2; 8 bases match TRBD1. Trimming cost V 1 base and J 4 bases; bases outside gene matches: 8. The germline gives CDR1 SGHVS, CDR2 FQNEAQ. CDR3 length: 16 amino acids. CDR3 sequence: CASSLGRGRKPYGYTF. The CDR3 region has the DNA TGTGCCAGCAGCTTAGGCAGGGGGCGCAAACCCTATGGCTACACCTTC.

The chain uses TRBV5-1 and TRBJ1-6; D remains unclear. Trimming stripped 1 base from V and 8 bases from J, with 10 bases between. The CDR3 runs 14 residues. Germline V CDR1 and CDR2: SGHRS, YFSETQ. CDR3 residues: CASSLTVSDSPLHF. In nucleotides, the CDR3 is TGCGCCAGCAGCTTGACAGTGTCTGATTCACCCCTCCACTTT.

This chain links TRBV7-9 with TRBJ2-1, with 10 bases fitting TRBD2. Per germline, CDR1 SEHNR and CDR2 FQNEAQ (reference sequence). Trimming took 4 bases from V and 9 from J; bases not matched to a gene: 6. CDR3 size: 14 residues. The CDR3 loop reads CASSSLAGTSEQFF. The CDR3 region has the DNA TGTGCCAGCAGCTCACTAGCGGGAACGTCTGAGCAGTTCTTC. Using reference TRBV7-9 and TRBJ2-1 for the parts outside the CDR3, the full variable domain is DTGVSQNPRHKITKRGQNVTFRCDPISEHNRLYWYRQTLGQGPEFLTYFQNEAQLEKSRLLSDRFSAERPKGSFSTLEIQRTEQGDSAMYLCASSSLAGTSEQFFGPGTRLTVL.

The CDR3 is CASSELVAGGAEQYF. In DNA, the CDR3 is TGCGCCAGCAGTGAGTTAGTAGCGGGGGGCGCCGAGCAGTACTTC. V and J are TRBV10-2 and TRBJ2-7; 10 bases fit TRBD2. Germline trimming cut 1 base from V and 6 bases from J; bases unmatched to any gene: 6. CDR3 length equals 15 residues. Germline V gene sequence: CDR1 WSHSY, CDR2 SAAADI.

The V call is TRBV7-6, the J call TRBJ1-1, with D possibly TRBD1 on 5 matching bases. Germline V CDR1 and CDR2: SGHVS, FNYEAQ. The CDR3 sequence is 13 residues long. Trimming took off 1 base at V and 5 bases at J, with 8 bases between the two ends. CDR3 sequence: CASSLVRGTEAFF. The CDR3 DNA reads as TGTGCCAGCAGCTTAGTGAGGGGAACTGAAGCTTTCTTT.

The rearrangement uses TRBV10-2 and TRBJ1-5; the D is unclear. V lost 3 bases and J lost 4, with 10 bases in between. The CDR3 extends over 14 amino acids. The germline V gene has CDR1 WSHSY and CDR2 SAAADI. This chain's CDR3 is CASSDIGNNQPQHF. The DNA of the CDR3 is TGCGCCAGCAGTGATATAGGGAATAATCAGCCCCAGCATTTT.

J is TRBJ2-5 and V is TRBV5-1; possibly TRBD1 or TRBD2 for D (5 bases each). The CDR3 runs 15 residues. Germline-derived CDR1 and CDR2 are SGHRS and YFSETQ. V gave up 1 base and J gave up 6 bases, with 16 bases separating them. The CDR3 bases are TGCGCCAGCAGCTTGTCTGATCGGGACGCGAAGACCCAGTACTTC. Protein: CASSLSDRDAKTQYF.

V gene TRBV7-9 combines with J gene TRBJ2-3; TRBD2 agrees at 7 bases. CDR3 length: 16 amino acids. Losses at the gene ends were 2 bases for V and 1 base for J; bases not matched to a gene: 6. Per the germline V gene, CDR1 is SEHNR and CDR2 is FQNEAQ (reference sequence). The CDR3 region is CASSLTGGGRTDTQYF. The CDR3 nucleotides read TGTGCCAGCAGCTTAACGGGGGGTGGGCGCACAGATACGCAGTATTTT.

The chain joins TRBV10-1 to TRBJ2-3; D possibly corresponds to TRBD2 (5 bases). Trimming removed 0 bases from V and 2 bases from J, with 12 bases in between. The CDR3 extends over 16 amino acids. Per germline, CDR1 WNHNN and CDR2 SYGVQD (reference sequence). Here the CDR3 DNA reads TGCGCCAGCAGTGAGTCGAGGGCGGGTTCCACAGATACGCAGTATTTT. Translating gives CASSESRAGSTDTQYF.

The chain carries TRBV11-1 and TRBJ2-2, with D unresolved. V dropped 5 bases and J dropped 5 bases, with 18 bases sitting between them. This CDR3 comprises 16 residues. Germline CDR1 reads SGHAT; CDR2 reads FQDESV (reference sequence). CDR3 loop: CASSPPTMQVTGELFF. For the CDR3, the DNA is TGTGCCAGCAGCCCACCCACGATGCAAGTGACCGGGGAGCTGTTTTTT. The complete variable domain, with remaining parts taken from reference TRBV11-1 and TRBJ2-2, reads EAEVAQSPRYKITEKSQAVAFWCDPISGHATLYWYRQILGQGPELLVQFQDESVVDDSQLPKDRFSAERLKGVDSTLKIQPAELGDSAMYLCASSPPTMQVTGELFFGEGSRLTVL.

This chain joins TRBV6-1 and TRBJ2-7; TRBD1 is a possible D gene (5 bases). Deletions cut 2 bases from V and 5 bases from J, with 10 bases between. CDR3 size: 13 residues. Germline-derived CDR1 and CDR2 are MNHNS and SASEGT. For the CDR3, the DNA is TGTGCCAGCAGTGAAAGATCCAGGGACGAGCAGTACTTC. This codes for CASSERSRDEQYF.

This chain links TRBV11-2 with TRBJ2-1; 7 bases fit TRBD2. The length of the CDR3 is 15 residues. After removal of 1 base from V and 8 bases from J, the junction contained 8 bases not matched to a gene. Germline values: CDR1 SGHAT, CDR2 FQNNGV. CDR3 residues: CASSLGAGRGDEQFF. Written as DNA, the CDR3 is TGTGCCAGCAGCTTAGGAGCGGGGAGAGGGGATGAGCAGTTCTTC.

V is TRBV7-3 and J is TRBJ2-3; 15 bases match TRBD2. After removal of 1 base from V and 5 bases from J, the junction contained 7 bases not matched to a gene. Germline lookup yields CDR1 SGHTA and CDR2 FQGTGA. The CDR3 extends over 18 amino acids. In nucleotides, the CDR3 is TGTGCCAGCAGCTTAATGGGACTAGCGGGGGGCCGGGTAGATACGCAGTATTTT. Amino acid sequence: CASSLMGLAGGRVDTQYF.

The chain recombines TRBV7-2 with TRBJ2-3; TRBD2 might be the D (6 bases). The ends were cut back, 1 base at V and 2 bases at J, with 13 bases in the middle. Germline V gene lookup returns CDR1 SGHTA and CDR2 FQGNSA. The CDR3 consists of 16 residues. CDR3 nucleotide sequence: TGTGCCAGCAGCTTAGGCCCAGCGGGCTACACAGATACGCAGTATTTT. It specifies CASSLGPAGYTDTQYF.